This TCR beta chain was recovered during a study of blood T cells in healthy people across ages. Study results and caveats: Any changes in expanded clonotypes were possibly confounded, as donor CMV status remained unknown. Diversity figures derived from one million T cells were judged to underestimate the true value. TCR beta diversity correlated strongly with naive T cell percentage.

Then a second PCR, running about 6 to 11 cycles, was carried out with a sample-barcoded 5' primer and a J-beta primer mix. Via MiXCR, TCRdb re-called the 5' RACE reads, giving one row per CDR3 protein. The data contain around 990,000 distinct CDR3 sequences, less than 25% of them singletons. This CDR3 has 15 residues. V lost 3 bases to trimming and J lost 4 bases, with 16 bases between them. CDR1 SGDLS and CDR2 YYNGEE come from the germline V gene. As regards this clonotype: No antigen is known for it.

The data were also submitted as part of a second study, on T cells of mothers and their children.

This TCR was sampled from a girl aged 2 to 10 in good health. The rearrangement links TRBV9 to TRBJ2-5; D possibly matches TRBD1 or TRBD2 (5 bases each). The sample comprised blood. CDR3 loop: CASSAPGGGPETQYF. CDR3 coding DNA: TGTGCCAGCAGCGCCCCAGGTGGGGGTCCAGAGACCCAGTACTTC.